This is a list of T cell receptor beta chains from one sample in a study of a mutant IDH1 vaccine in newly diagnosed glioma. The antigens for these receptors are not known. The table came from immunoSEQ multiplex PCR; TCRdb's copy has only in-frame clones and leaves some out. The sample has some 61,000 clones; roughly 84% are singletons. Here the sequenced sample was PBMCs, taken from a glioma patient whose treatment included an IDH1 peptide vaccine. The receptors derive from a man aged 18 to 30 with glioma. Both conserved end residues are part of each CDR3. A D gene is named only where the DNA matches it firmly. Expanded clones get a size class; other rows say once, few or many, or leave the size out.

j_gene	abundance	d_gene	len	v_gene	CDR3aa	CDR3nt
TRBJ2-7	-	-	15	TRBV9	CASSVSSQAPYEQYF	TGTGCCAGCAGCGTTAGTTCACAGGCGCCCTACGAGCAGTACTTC
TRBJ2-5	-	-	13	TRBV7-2	CASSLHLEVTQYF	TGTGCCAGCAGCTTACACTTAGAGGTGACCCAGTACTTC
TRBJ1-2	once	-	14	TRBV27	CASRGRADIFGYTF	TGTGCCAGCAGAGGCCGGGCAGACATCTTCGGCTACACCTTC
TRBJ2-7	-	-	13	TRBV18	CASSPNRVDEQYF	TGTGCCAGCTCACCAAACAGGGTTGACGAGCAGTACTTC
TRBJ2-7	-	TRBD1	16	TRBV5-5	CASSFQPGTGEAEQYF	TGTGCCAGCAGCTTCCAACCGGGGACAGGGGAGGCCGAGCAGTACTTC
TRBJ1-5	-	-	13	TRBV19	CACGQNLGQPQHF	TGTGCCTGTGGACAAAACCTCGGACAGCCCCAGCATTTT
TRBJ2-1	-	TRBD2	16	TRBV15	CATSRDLDSGGNEQFF	TGTGCCACCAGCAGAGACCTGGACTCGGGAGGGAATGAGCAGTTCTTC
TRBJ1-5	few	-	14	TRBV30	CAWRVAENNQPQHF	TGTGCCTGGAGAGTAGCCGAGAACAATCAGCCCCAGCATTTT
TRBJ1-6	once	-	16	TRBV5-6	CASSLIPGLYNSPLHF	TGTGCCAGCAGCTTGATCCCGGGCTTATATAATTCACCCCTCCACTTT
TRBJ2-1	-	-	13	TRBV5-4	CASSRGLLNEQFF	TGTGCCAGCAGCCGCGGACTTTTGAATGAGCAGTTCTTC
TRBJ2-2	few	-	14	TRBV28	CASNAGTGTGELFF	TGTGCCAGCAACGCGGGGACGGGCACCGGGGAGCTGTTTTTT
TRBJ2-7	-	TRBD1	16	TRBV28	CASRKSGTGFPYEQYF	TGTGCCAGCAGAAAGAGCGGGACAGGGTTTCCCTACGAGCAGTACTTC
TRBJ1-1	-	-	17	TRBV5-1	CASSLMGGHSLSTEAFF	TGCGCCAGCAGCCTCATGGGAGGACATTCCCTCAGCACTGAAGCTTTCTTT
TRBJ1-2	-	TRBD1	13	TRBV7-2	CASSITGGYGYTF	TGTGCCAGCAGCATTACAGGGGGCTATGGCTACACCTTC
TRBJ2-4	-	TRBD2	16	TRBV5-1	CASSSSGGAVLNIQYF	TGCGCCAGCAGCTCCAGCGGGGGGGCCGTATTGAACATTCAGTACTTC